The 25 T cell receptor beta chains listed next were all sequenced from one sample in a study of blood T cell repertoires in COVID-19 (dated by TCRdb to 2019 to 2021). To prepare the library, the immunoSEQ multiplex PCR assay was applied. In TCRdb, the immuneACCESS table is reduced to in-frame sequences with V and J assigned. These tables do not hold every clone; where another copy was compared, an unresolved V gene accounts for under half, and the others remain unexplained. The sample records around 180,000 clones, around 80% of which are singletons. The ten largest account for about 6.4% of the sample. Sequencing input: peripheral blood. The receptors shown here come from a human donor in a cohort sampled during active COVID-19.

The V gene is TRBV12-3 or TRBV12-4, the J gene TRBJ1-6; no clear D gene. V was clipped by 6 bases and J by 7 bases, with 7 bases between them. This CDR3 has 12 residues. This CDR3 reads CASSRGNSPLHF. The CDR3 DNA is TGTGCCAGCAGCCGGGGAAATTCACCCCTCCACTTT.

The chain links TRBV2 to TRBJ2-7; 10 nucleotides agree with TRBD2. The V and J ends lost 5 bases and 10 bases, in that order; junction bases with no gene match: 5. Germline V gene lookup returns CDR1 SNHLY and CDR2 FYNNEI. The CDR3 has 12 amino acids. The DNA of the CDR3 is TGTGCCAGCAGTAATAGCGGGGGGAGTCAGTACTTC. Protein product: CASSNSGGSQYF.

The rearrangement links TRBV9 to TRBJ2-5; tentative D call: TRBD1 (6 bases). The CDR3 is made up of 16 amino acids. Germline V gene sequence: CDR1 SGDLS, CDR2 YYNGEE. V gave up 3 bases and J gave up 4 bases, with 19 bases separating them. The CDR3 is CASSAGQSNGGETQYF. In DNA, the CDR3 is TGTGCCAGCAGCGCCGGACAGAGTAATGGGGGAGAGACCCAGTACTTC.

J is TRBJ1-2 and V is TRBV7-3, with D possibly being TRBD1 (5 bases). V was clipped by 5 bases and J by 6 bases, with 19 bases between them. Germline CDR1 reads SGHTA; CDR2 reads FQGTGA. The CDR3 sequence is 15 residues long. Here the CDR3 reads CASSPESGDSNGYTF. For the CDR3, the DNA is TGTGCCAGCAGCCCCGAATCGGGGGACTCCAATGGCTACACCTTC.

V usage is TRBV19 and J usage is TRBJ2-6, with a tentative D call TRBD1 (6 bases). Germline CDR1 and CDR2: LNHDA and SQIVND (reference sequence). Trimming stripped 5 bases from V and 0 bases from J, with 17 bases between. This CDR3 is built from 18 residues. DNA of the CDR3: TGTGCCAGTAGTCATACAGGGCTAGTTCACTCTGGGGCCAACGTCCTGACTTTC. It encodes CASSHTGLVHSGANVLTF.

The genes are TRBV4-1 and TRBJ1-5, with 7 bases matching TRBD1. The germline V gene has CDR1 MGHRA and CDR2 YSYEKL. V lost 0 bases to trimming and J lost 9 bases; unmatched junction nucleotides: 11. This CDR3 has 16 residues. The CDR3 loop is CASSQETGSSQWPQHF. The CDR3 coding sequence is TGCGCCAGCAGCCAAGAGACAGGGAGCTCCCAATGGCCCCAGCATTTT.

This rearrangement joins TRBV30 to TRBJ2-3; 13 bases align to TRBD2. Germline CDR1 reads GTSNPN; CDR2 reads SVGIG (reference sequence). The length of the CDR3 is 19 residues. V was clipped by 0 bases and J by 3 bases; unmatched bases: 12. The CDR3 loop reads CAWSVSLAGGLSKTDTQYF. The CDR3 bases are TGTGCCTGGAGTGTTTCACTAGCGGGGGGGTTAAGTAAAACAGATACGCAGTATTTT. Using reference TRBV30 and TRBJ2-3 for the parts outside the CDR3, the full variable domain is SQTIHQWPATLVQPVGSPLSLECTVEGTSNPNLYWYRQAAGRGLQLLFYSVGIGQISSEVPQNLSASRPQDRQFILSSKKLLLSDSGFYLCAWSVSLAGGLSKTDTQYFGPGTRLTVL.

CDR3 coding DNA: TGTGCCAGTAGTATAGGGGGGGGACTCACTAATGAAAAACTGTTTTTT. It encodes CASSIGGGLTNEKLFF. V usage is TRBV19 and J usage is TRBJ1-4, with D possibly TRBD1 on 5 matching bases. Trimming removed 1 base from V and 2 bases from J, with 11 bases in between. The CDR3 sequence is 16 residues long. The germline CDR1 and CDR2 sequences are LNHDA and SQIVND (reference sequence).

The V call is TRBV6-5, the J call TRBJ1-1, with 8 bases aligning to TRBD1. J gave up 5 bases and V 2 bases, and 7 bases lay outside the gene matches. The CDR3 loop spans 15 amino acids. Germline CDR1 and CDR2: MNHEY and SVGAGI. The CDR3 nucleotides are TGTGCCAGCAGTTACCTGGGACAGGTCCCTACTGAAGCTTTCTTT. Translating gives CASSYLGQVPTEAFF.

This chain connects TRBV7-9 to TRBJ1-5; no clear D gene. Looked up from germline, CDR1 is SEHNR and CDR2 is FQNEAQ (reference sequence). V was pared by 5 bases and J by 3 bases, with 5 bases between. CDR3 size: 12 residues. DNA for the CDR3: TGTGCCAGCAGCCTCTTCAATCAGCCCCAGCATTTT. Its translation: CASSLFNQPQHF. Filled out from reference TRBV7-9 and TRBJ1-5, the complete variable domain reads DTGVSQNPRHKITKRGQNVTFRCDPISEHNRLYWYRQTLGQGPEFLTYFQNEAQLEKSRLLSDRFSAERPKGSFSTLEIQRTEQGDSAMYLCASSLFNQPQHFGDGTRLSIL.

This clone was detected only once. The chain recombines TRBV6-1 with TRBJ2-7, with D tentatively TRBD2 (6 bases). V shed 1 base and J shed 7 bases, with 14 bases lying between them. The CDR3 loop spans 14 amino acids. The V gene's germline CDR1 is MNHNS and CDR2 SASEGT. For the CDR3, the DNA is TGTGCCAGCAGTGAAGGGAGGTGGGGGAGGGAGCAGTACTTC. Amino acid sequence: CASSEGRWGREQYF.

The rearrangement uses TRBV3-1 (or the pseudogene TRBV3-2) and TRBJ1-2; D may be TRBD1 (6 bases). V was pared by 4 bases and J by 7 bases, with 19 bases between. The germline V gene encodes CDR1 LGHDT and CDR2 YNNKEL (reference sequence). This CDR3 spans 15 amino acids. This CDR3 is CASSPRGGHGIGYTF. The DNA for the CDR3 is TGTGCCAGCAGCCCCCGGGGGGGGCATGGTATTGGCTACACCTTC.

This rearrangement joins TRBV3-1 (or the pseudogene TRBV3-2) to TRBJ2-7; TRBD1 might be the D (6 bases). Trimming took 2 bases from V and 2 from J, leaving 13 bases between them. The CDR3 totals 15 residues. Germline CDR1 is LGHDT and CDR2 is YNNKEL (reference sequence). The DNA for the CDR3 is TGTGCCAGCAGCCAATGGGACAACTTTCCCTACGAGCAGTACTTC. Its translation: CASSQWDNFPYEQYF.

The chain employs TRBV5-1 and TRBJ1-1, with TRBD1 matching 8 bases. Germline V lookup: CDR1 SGHRS, CDR2 YFSETQ. J was trimmed by 0 bases and V by 1 base; bases with no gene match: 5. The CDR3 sequence is 16 residues long. The CDR3 sequence is CASSLSGQGLNTEAFF. Written as DNA, the CDR3 is TGCGCCAGCAGCTTGTCAGGACAGGGACTGAACACTGAAGCTTTCTTT. Full variable domain (remainder filled in from reference TRBV5-1 and TRBJ1-1): KAGVTQTPRYLIKTRGQQVTLSCSPISGHRSVSWYQQTPGQGLQFLFEYFSETQRNKGNFPGRFSGRQFSNSRSEMNVSTLELGDSALYLCASSLSGQGLNTEAFFGQGTRLTVV.

DNA for the CDR3: TGTGCCATCAGTGAAACTACCCTGGGGGACAGGGTAACCTTC. Protein product: CAISETTLGDRVTF. The chain uses TRBV10-3 and TRBJ1-2; the match to TRBD1 covers 9 bases. Trimming at V came to 3 bases and at J to 14 bases, leaving 13 bases not matched to a gene. This CDR3 has 14 residues. Per germline, CDR1 ENHRY and CDR2 SYGVKD.

This clone was seen just once. For the CDR3, the DNA is TGCGCCAGCAGCTCATTAGCGAATTCCTACGAGCAGTACTTC. Translated, it gives CASSSLANSYEQYF. This chain joins TRBV5-1 and TRBJ2-7; D perhaps matches TRBD2 (5 bases). The germline V and J ends were trimmed by 3 bases and 1 base, with 11 bases remaining between them. The germline CDR1 and CDR2 sequences are SGHRS and YFSETQ. CDR3 length: 14 residues.

This chain uses TRBV30 with TRBJ2-7, with a possible D match to TRBD2 (6 bases). The CDR3 spans 15 residues. V was cut by 2 bases and J by 7 bases, with 21 bases left in between. CDR1 is GTSNPN, CDR2 SVGIG, per germline (reference sequence). The CDR3 sequence: CAWSKGWGDRQEQYF. The CDR3, as DNA: TGTGCCTGGAGTAAGGGGTGGGGGGACCGCCAGGAGCAGTACTTC.

The DNA for the CDR3 is TGTGCCAGCAGCCACACGCGGGGGTCAAACACCGGGGAGCTGTTTTTT. This translates into CASSHTRGSNTGELFF. The chain recombines TRBV3-1 (or the pseudogene TRBV3-2) with TRBJ2-2; 7 bases align to TRBD2. Germline values: CDR1 LGHDT, CDR2 YNNKEL (reference sequence). The V and J ends lost 3 bases and 2 bases, in that order; junction bases with no gene match: 6. This CDR3 is built from 16 residues.

The chain combines TRBV3-1 (or the pseudogene TRBV3-2) with TRBJ1-2; 10 bases match TRBD1. In germline, CDR1 is LGHDT, CDR2 YNNKEL (reference sequence). The CDR3 has 14 residues. Germline trimming cut 4 bases from V and 7 bases from J; bases unmatched to any gene: 6. The CDR3 coding sequence is TGTGCCAGCAGCCGTCGACAGGGGGCACGTGGCTACACCTTC. It codes for CASSRRQGARGYTF.

V usage is TRBV14 and J usage is TRBJ2-7, with TRBD1 identical over 7 bases. Germline V CDR1 and CDR2: SGHDN, FVKESK. V lost 5 bases to trimming and J lost 6 bases; unmatched junction nucleotides: 7. The CDR3 runs 13 residues. The CDR3 loop reads CASSTTTGSEQYF. The CDR3 DNA is TGTGCCAGCAGCACCACGACAGGGAGCGAGCAGTACTTC. The whole variable domain, filled in from reference TRBV14 and TRBJ2-7, reads EAGVTQFPSHSVIEKGQTVTLRCDPISGHDNLYWYRRVMGKEIKFLLHFVKESKQDESGMPNNRFLAERTGGTYSTLKVQPAELEDSGVYFCASSTTTGSEQYFGPGTRLTVT.

V gene TRBV6-5 combines with J gene TRBJ2-7; 9 positions agree with TRBD1. This CDR3 comprises 16 residues. The germline V gene encodes CDR1 MNHEY and CDR2 SVGAGI. V shed 4 bases and J 3 bases; nucleotides not matched to a gene: 10. The DNA of the CDR3 is TGTGCCAGCAGTTCCTGGGACAGGGAGGGGAGCTACGAGCAGTACTTC. This encodes CASSSWDREGSYEQYF.

The gene calls are TRBV5-1 and TRBJ2-3; D is perhaps TRBD1 (5 bases). The germline gives CDR1 SGHRS, CDR2 YFSETQ. V lost 0 bases and J lost 1, with 12 bases in between. The CDR3 covers 16 residues. The CDR3: CASSLEGLFRTDTQYF. The CDR3 DNA follows: TGCGCCAGCAGCTTGGAGGGGCTCTTTCGCACAGATACGCAGTATTTT.

This clone was counted a few times. The chain couples TRBV19 to TRBJ1-5; D is unresolved. The CDR3 contains 14 residues. Trimming removed 2 bases from V and 8 bases from J, with 13 bases in between. CDR1 is LNHDA and CDR2 is SQIVND in the germline V gene (reference sequence). CDR3 in amino acids: CASSIIAASEPQHF. CDR3 in DNA: TGTGCCAGTAGTATAATAGCGGCAAGTGAGCCCCAGCATTTT.

The CDR3 sequence: CASSPRTQAEQYF. The CDR3 region has the DNA TGTGCCAGCAGCCCCCGTACTCAAGCCGAGCAGTACTTC. The J gene is TRBJ2-7, the V gene TRBV13; D is unresolved. V lost 5 bases, J lost 6 bases, and 14 bases lay in between. Germline lookup yields CDR1 PRHDT and CDR2 FYEKMQ (reference sequence). This CDR3 is 13 amino acids long.

The chain links TRBV1 to TRBJ1-1; TRBD1 reflects the table's D call only, with no check against the DNA. TRBV1 represents a pseudogene. The CDR3 extends over 16 amino acids. CDR3 in amino acids: CTSSQDENRVNTEAFF. The CDR3 bases are TGCACCAGCAGCCAAGATGAGAACAGGGTGAACACTGAAGCTTTCTTT.